One and the same sample provided the 6 T cell receptor beta chains below, sequenced in a study of T cell clusters in autoimmune cytopenias. Each sample's input was roughly 250 ng genomic DNA, 35,000 to 40,000 genome equivalents. Multiplex touch-down PCR amplified TRB using TRB-A and TRB-B pools in one tube. Using the multiplex PCR reads, TCRdb records one entry per CDR3 protein without DNA. The repertoire table contains 2,000 or so distinct CDR3 sequences. The sequenced sample was peripheral blood. All receptors derive from a human donor with an autoimmune cytopenia or autoimmune hepatitis (not recorded which).

This clonotype is identified as medium-sized from frequency. The rearrangement joins TRBV6-1 to TRBJ1-4; TCRdb lists TRBD1, though no DNA is available to test this call. The germline V gene encodes CDR1 MNHNS and CDR2 SASEGT. This CDR3 contains 15 residues. CDR3 protein: CASRAGTGALPGVFF.

In terms of frequency, this clonotype is medium-sized. This chain connects TRBV6-6 to TRBJ2-2; TCRdb selects TRBD1, and the lack of DNA leaves this call unchecked. The CDR3 is 16 residues long. Germline CDR1 MNHNY, CDR2 SVGAGI (reference sequence). CDR3 residues: CASSYSSRTLTGELFF.

V and J are TRBV4-2 and TRBJ2-5; TCRdb's D gene call, TRBD2, goes unchecked for lack of DNA. Germline V gene sequence: CDR1 LGHNA, CDR2 YNFKEQ. The CDR3 has 15 residues. The CDR3 protein is CASSQGGAGEETQYF.

Its frequency marks this clonotype as medium-sized. The chain combines TRBV18 with TRBJ1-3; TCRdb gives TRBD1 as the D gene, but with no DNA this cannot be confirmed. The germline V gene encodes CDR1 KGHSH and CDR2 LQKENI. There are 17 residues in the CDR3. The CDR3 protein is CASSPREGAITGNTIYF.

The chain uses TRBV14 and TRBJ2-4; lacking DNA, the TRBD2 call made by TCRdb goes unchecked. Germline V lookup: CDR1 SGHDN, CDR2 FVKESK. CDR3 length equals 16 residues. CDR3 region: CASSQSGGTSGGIQYF.

The V gene is TRBV20-1, the J gene TRBJ2-3; the TRBD2 assignment by TCRdb is unverifiable without DNA. This CDR3 has 14 residues. CDR1 and CDR2 (germline): DFQATT, SNEGSKA (reference sequence). CDR3 region: CSAQGLAGAGTQYF.